The 12 T cell receptor beta chains below all came from one sample that was sequenced in a study of T cells in Graves' hyperthyroidism and ophthalmopathy. What was amplified from RNA transcripts were TCR beta CDR3 regions. HTBI primers drove first-round RT-PCR of the TCR CDR3. TCRdb re-called the multiplex PCR reads with MiXCR, one entry per CDR3 protein. The table records some 350,000 distinct CDR3 sequences, 15% of them present only once. Sequencing used blood. The receptors shown here come from a woman aged 60-75 years with Graves' ophthalmopathy.

This chain links TRBV11-2 with TRBJ2-3; 9 bases fit TRBD2. The CDR3 covers 16 residues. The germline CDR1 and CDR2 sequences are SGHAT and FQNNGV. J lost 6 bases, V lost 3 bases, and 10 bases had no gene match. DNA of the CDR3: TGTGCCAGCAGCTTCCACATAGCGGGAGCGGTGGATACGCAGTATTTT. Translated, it gives CASSFHIAGAVDTQYF.

This clonotype was observed a handful of times. This chain links TRBV5-1 with TRBJ2-2; 9 nucleotides align to TRBD1. The V gene end was trimmed by 4 bases and the J gene end by 5 bases; junction bases not matched to a gene: 6. This CDR3 contains 15 residues. Germline loops: CDR1 SGHRS, CDR2 YFSETQ. The CDR3, as DNA: TGCGCCAGCAGCATACAGGGGGCGCCTACCGGGGAGCTGTTTTTT. Residues: CASSIQGAPTGELFF.

This clonotype was counted many times. The CDR3 nucleotides read TGCGCCAGCAGCCCCTTTGGCGGGGGTGGATACAATGAGCAGTTCTTC. This sequence encodes CASSPFGGGGYNEQFF. The V gene is TRBV5-1, the J gene TRBJ2-1; 7 nucleotides match TRBD2. The J segment lost 4 bases and the V segment lost 4 bases, leaving 11 bases of the junction unmatched. Germline V gives CDR1 SGHRS, CDR2 YFSETQ. The CDR3 has 16 amino acids.

Many counts were recorded for this clonotype. This chain links TRBV12-3 or TRBV12-4 with TRBJ1-1, with D uncertain. V shed 2 bases and J shed 1 base, with 11 bases lying between them. This CDR3 is built from 15 residues. The CDR3 DNA follows: TGTGCCAGCAGTTTATCGGGCTTCGGGAACACTGAAGCTTTCTTT. This gives the protein CASSLSGFGNTEAFF.

This clonotype has only one observation. V usage is TRBV2 and J usage is TRBJ1-2; TRBD1 aligns across 7 bases. V lost 4 bases, J lost 7 bases, and 6 bases stayed unmatched. The CDR3 is made up of 13 amino acids. Germline values: CDR1 SNHLY, CDR2 FYNNEI. The chain's CDR3 is CASSVQGQGGYTF. The CDR3 DNA reads TGTGCCAGCAGTGTACAGGGGCAGGGTGGCTACACCTTC.

The chain recombines TRBV5-1 with TRBJ2-2; D is ambiguous. CDR1 SGHRS and CDR2 YFSETQ come from the germline V gene. Trimming removed 5 bases at V and 4 bases at J, with 12 bases between. The CDR3 runs 14 residues. The DNA for the CDR3 is TGCGCCAGCAGGGTTCTAGGCGGCACCGGGGAGCTGTTTTTT. This codes for CASRVLGGTGELFF. The full variable domain, completed using reference TRBV5-1 and TRBJ2-2, is KAGVTQTPRYLIKTRGQQVTLSCSPISGHRSVSWYQQTPGQGLQFLFEYFSETQRNKGNFPGRFSGRQFSNSRSEMNVSTLELGDSALYLCASRVLGGTGELFFGEGSRLTVL.

This clonotype was recorded at least ten times. This chain links TRBV2 with TRBJ1-2, with a tentative D call TRBD1 (5 bases). This CDR3 has 14 residues. Trimming stripped 1 base from V and 7 bases from J, with 13 bases between. Germline CDR1 is SNHLY and CDR2 is FYNNEI. The DNA of the CDR3 is TGTGCCAGCAGTGAAGGGGGGGAACGGGCTGGCTACACCTTC. Its protein product is CASSEGGERAGYTF.

The V gene is TRBV10-3, the J gene TRBJ2-6; D gene ambiguous. Germline loops: CDR1 ENHRY, CDR2 SYGVKD. CDR3 length: 15 amino acids. The V end was cut by 6 bases, the J end by 0 bases, with 9 bases between. As DNA, the CDR3 is TGTGCCATCAGCCCCGTTGACTCTGGGGCCAACGTCCTGACTTTC. Encoded protein: CAISPVDSGANVLTF.

The chain couples TRBV29-1 to TRBJ2-5; D unclear. The length of the CDR3 is 12 residues. From germline, CDR1 is SQVTM and CDR2 ANQGSEA. V gave up 6 bases and J gave up 0 bases, with 8 bases separating them. The CDR3 region is CSVTPYQETQYF. CDR3 sequence (DNA): TGCAGCGTAACTCCGTACCAAGAGACCCAGTACTTC. Variable domain in full (rest from reference TRBV29-1 and TRBJ2-5): SAVISQKPSRDICQRGTSLTIQCQVDSQVTMMFWYRQQPGQSLTLIATANQGSEATYESGFVIDKFPISRPNLTFSTLTVSNMSPEDSSIYLCSVTPYQETQYFGPGTRLLVL.

The chain recombines TRBV5-6 with TRBJ2-7; D uncertain. This CDR3 contains 15 residues. The germline V gene encodes CDR1 SGHDT and CDR2 YYEEEE. The V and J ends lost 0 bases and 3 bases respectively, with 13 bases between them. The CDR3 loop reads CASSLAPDTFYEQYF. The DNA of the CDR3 is TGTGCCAGCAGCTTGGCCCCCGACACCTTCTACGAGCAGTACTTC. The full variable domain, rest sourced from reference TRBV5-6 and TRBJ2-7, is DAGVTQSPTHLIKTRGQQVTLRCSPKSGHDTVSWYQQALGQGPQFIFQYYEEEERQRGNFPDRFSGHQFPNYSSELNVNALLLGDSALYLCASSLAPDTFYEQYFGPGTRLTVT.

This clonotype was seen repeatedly, ten times or more. V is TRBV5-1 and J is TRBJ2-1; 8 bases line up with TRBD2. V shed 1 base, J shed 4 bases, and the junction held 7 bases outside the gene matches. The germline gives CDR1 SGHRS, CDR2 YFSETQ. This CDR3 region has 16 residues. Here the CDR3 reads CASSLQVSGTYNEQFF. Here the CDR3 DNA reads TGCGCCAGCAGCTTGCAGGTTAGCGGGACGTACAATGAGCAGTTCTTC.

This clonotype was seen at least ten times. The V call is TRBV20-1, the J call TRBJ1-1, with a tentative D call TRBD1 (5 bases). V was trimmed by 0 bases and J by 3 bases, leaving 17 bases between them. This CDR3 has 16 residues. Germline loops: CDR1 DFQATT, CDR2 SNEGSKA (reference sequence). The CDR3 is CSARDEFPGSDTEAFF. CDR3 sequence (DNA): TGCAGTGCTAGAGATGAATTTCCAGGGTCGGACACTGAAGCTTTCTTT.